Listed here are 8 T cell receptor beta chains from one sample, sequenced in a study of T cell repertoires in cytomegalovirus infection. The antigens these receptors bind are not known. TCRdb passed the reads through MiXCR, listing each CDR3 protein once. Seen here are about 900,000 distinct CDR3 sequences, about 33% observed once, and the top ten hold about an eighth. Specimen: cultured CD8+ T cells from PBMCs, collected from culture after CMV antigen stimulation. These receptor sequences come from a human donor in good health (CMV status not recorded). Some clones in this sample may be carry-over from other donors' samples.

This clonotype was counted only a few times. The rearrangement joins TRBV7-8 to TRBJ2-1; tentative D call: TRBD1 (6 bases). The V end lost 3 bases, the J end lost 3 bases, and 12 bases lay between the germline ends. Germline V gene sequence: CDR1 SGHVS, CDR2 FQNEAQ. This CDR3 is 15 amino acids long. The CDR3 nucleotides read TGTGCCAGCAGCTTCCTCGGGACAAACTACAATGAGCAGTTCTTC. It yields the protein CASSFLGTNYNEQFF.

CDR3: CATSDSGTGPDTQYF. CDR3 coding DNA: TGTGCCACCAGTGATTCCGGGACAGGACCAGATACGCAGTATTTT. The chain is built from TRBV24-1 and TRBJ2-3, with 8 bases lining up with TRBD1. The junction had 4 bases not matched to a gene; V was cut back by 2 bases and J by 4 bases. From germline, CDR1 is KGHDR and CDR2 SFDVKD. The CDR3 has 15 amino acids.

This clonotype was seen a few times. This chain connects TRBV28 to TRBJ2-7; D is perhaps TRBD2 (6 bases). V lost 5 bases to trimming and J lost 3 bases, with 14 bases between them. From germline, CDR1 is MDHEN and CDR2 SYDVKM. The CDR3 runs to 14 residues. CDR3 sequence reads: CASSSPGLSYEQYV. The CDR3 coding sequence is TGTGCCAGCAGTAGTCCGGGACTGAGCTACGAGCAGTACGTC.

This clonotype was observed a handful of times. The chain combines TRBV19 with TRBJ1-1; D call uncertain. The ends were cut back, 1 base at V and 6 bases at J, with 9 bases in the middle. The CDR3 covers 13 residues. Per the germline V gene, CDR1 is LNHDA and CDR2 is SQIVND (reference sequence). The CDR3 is CASSIGSGAEAFF. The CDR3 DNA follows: TGTGCCAGTAGTATAGGGTCCGGGGCTGAAGCTTTCTTT.

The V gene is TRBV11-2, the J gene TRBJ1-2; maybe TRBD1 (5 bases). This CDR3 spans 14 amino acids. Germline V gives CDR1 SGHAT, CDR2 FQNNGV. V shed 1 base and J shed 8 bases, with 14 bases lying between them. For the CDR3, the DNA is TGTGCCAGCAGCTTAGCAGAGGACATCGGCGGCTACACCTTC. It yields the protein CASSLAEDIGGYTF.

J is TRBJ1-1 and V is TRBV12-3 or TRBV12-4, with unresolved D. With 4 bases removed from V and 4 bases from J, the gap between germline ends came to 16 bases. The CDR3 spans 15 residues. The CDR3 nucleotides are TGTGCCAGCAGTTACAGTTTCCCGCGAGTCACTGAAGCTTTCTTT. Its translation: CASSYSFPRVTEAFF.

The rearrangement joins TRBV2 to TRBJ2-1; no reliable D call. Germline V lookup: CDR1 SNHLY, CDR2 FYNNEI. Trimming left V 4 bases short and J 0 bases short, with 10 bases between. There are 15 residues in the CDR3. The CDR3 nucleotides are TGTGCCAGCAGTGGGGCCCTGAGCTCCTACAATGAGCAGTTCTTC. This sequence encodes CASSGALSSYNEQFF.

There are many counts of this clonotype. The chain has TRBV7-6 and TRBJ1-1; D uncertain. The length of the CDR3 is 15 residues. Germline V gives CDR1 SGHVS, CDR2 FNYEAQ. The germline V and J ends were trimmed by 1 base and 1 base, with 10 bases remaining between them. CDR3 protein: CASSLGHFGNTEAFF. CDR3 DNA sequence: TGTGCCAGCAGCTTAGGCCACTTCGGGAACACTGAAGCTTTCTTT.